The 29 T cell receptor beta chains in this list originate from one sample, sequenced in a study of neurological immune-mediated disorders. TCRdb re-derived calls from the 5' RACE reads in MiXCR, one entry per CDR3 protein. The sample shows 39,000 or so distinct CDR3 sequences, around 5% of them seen only once. Material for sequencing was CD4+ T cells from blood. The source is a man in his late teens or twenties in good health.

This clonotype was observed at least ten times. The chain links TRBV20-1 to TRBJ2-7; possible D gene TRBD2, 6 bases. This CDR3 comprises 14 residues. V was cut by 6 bases and J by 4 bases, with 19 bases left in between. Germline V lookup: CDR1 DFQATT, CDR2 SNEGSKA (reference sequence). CDR3 region: CSAKVLRGVYEQYF. In DNA, the CDR3 is TGCAGTGCGAAGGTTCTTCGCGGGGTTTACGAGCAGTACTTC.

This clonotype was recorded many times. The chain joins TRBV5-1 to TRBJ2-1; D is uncertain. The CDR3 has 14 amino acids. The V gene's germline CDR1 is SGHRS and CDR2 YFSETQ. V was trimmed by 4 bases and J by 5 bases, leaving 13 bases between them. For the CDR3, the DNA is TGCGCCAGCAGCCCGGCTTTTACCGACAATGAGCAGTTCTTC. Its protein product is CASSPAFTDNEQFF. The variable domain in full, completed from reference TRBV5-1 and TRBJ2-1, reads KAGVTQTPRYLIKTRGQQVTLSCSPISGHRSVSWYQQTPGQGLQFLFEYFSETQRNKGNFPGRFSGRQFSNSRSEMNVSTLELGDSALYLCASSPAFTDNEQFFGPGTRLTVL.

This clonotype showed up many times. The chain uses TRBV9 and TRBJ1-3, with D perhaps matching TRBD1 (6 bases). The CDR3 spans 16 residues. Germline V gives CDR1 SGDLS, CDR2 YYNGEE. The V end lost 0 bases, the J end lost 2 bases, and 12 bases lay between the germline ends. The CDR3 loop is CASSVAPTGAGNTIYF. The CDR3 DNA reads TGTGCCAGCAGCGTAGCTCCGACAGGAGCTGGAAACACCATATATTTT.

This clonotype has a count of ten or more. The genes are TRBV3-1 and TRBJ1-1, with D possibly TRBD1 on 5 matching bases. V was trimmed by 1 base and J by 10 bases, leaving 16 bases between them. The CDR3 loop spans 14 amino acids. Germline lookup yields CDR1 LGHDT and CDR2 YNNKEL (reference sequence). CDR3 protein: CASSQGPARVTAFF. Written as DNA, the CDR3 is TGTGCCAGCAGCCAAGGGCCGGCCAGGGTTACAGCTTTCTTT.

This clonotype was seen ten or more times. The chain employs TRBV9 and TRBJ2-5, with D possibly matching TRBD2 (5 bases). Looked up from germline, CDR1 is SGDLS and CDR2 is YYNGEE. With 3 bases removed from V and 4 bases from J, the gap between germline ends came to 10 bases. The CDR3 extends over 13 amino acids. CDR3 in DNA: TGTGCCAGCAGCGCCACTAGTAGAGAGACCCAGTACTTC. Residues: CASSATSRETQYF.

The chain combines TRBV4-1 with TRBJ1-2; no firm D call. Trimming left V 2 bases short and J 0 bases short, with 13 bases between. Germline CDR1 is MGHRA and CDR2 is YSYEKL. The CDR3 consists of 16 residues. For the CDR3, the DNA is TGCGCCAGCAGCCAAAGCTGGCCTCGTTCTAACTATGGCTACACCTTC. Protein sequence: CASSQSWPRSNYGYTF.

This clonotype was detected many times. V is TRBV5-1 and J is TRBJ2-7; D may be TRBD1 (5 bases). Germline assignment: CDR1 SGHRS and CDR2 YFSETQ. This CDR3 is built from 15 residues. V was clipped by 1 base and J by 7 bases, with 18 bases between them. For the CDR3, the DNA is TGCGCCAGCAGCTTGTTTGCAGGAGACGCAGGGGAGCAGTACTTC. Protein: CASSLFAGDAGEQYF.

The sample holds many counts of this clonotype. The chain links TRBV15 to TRBJ1-6; D perhaps matches TRBD1 (5 bases). Looked up from germline, CDR1 is LNHNV and CDR2 is YYDKDF (reference sequence). This CDR3 region has 15 residues. Deletions cut 0 bases from V and 10 bases from J, with 13 bases between. The CDR3 sequence is CATSRDLGGTSPLHF. CDR3 bases: TGTGCCACCAGCAGAGATCTTGGGGGAACCTCACCCCTCCACTTT.

This clonotype has a handful of counts. Germline and junction disagree at one end, which may indicate a read error. The chain links TRBV18 to TRBJ2-7; D is unresolved. The germline V gene has CDR1 KGHSH and CDR2 LQKENI. This CDR3 has 13 amino acids. This chain's CDR3 is CASSRESGLVDDF. The DNA for the CDR3 is TGTGCCAGCTCACGCGAATCCGGTCTCGTTGACGACTTC.

This clonotype occurred many times. This chain links TRBV5-6 with TRBJ2-7; TRBD1 matches 8 bases. The CDR3 is made up of 15 amino acids. Trimming at V came to 4 bases and at J to 1 base, leaving 7 bases not matched to a gene. CDR1 is SGHDT and CDR2 is YYEEEE in the germline V gene. In DNA, the CDR3 is TGTGCCAGCAGCCCCGACAGGGGTTGGTCCTACGAGCAGTACTTC. Protein sequence: CASSPDRGWSYEQYF.

This clonotype has a count of ten or more. This chain links TRBV11-2 with TRBJ1-1, with TRBD1 as a possible D gene (6 bases). CDR3 size: 14 residues. The germline gives CDR1 SGHAT, CDR2 FQNNGV. V was pared by 0 bases and J by 6 bases, with 11 bases between. The DNA of the CDR3 is TGTGCCAGCAGCTTAGACAGGGGAAGGGCTGAAGCTTTCTTT. It codes for CASSLDRGRAEAFF.

The chain carries TRBV28 and TRBJ2-7; 12 bases map to TRBD2. The trim removed 5 bases at V and 3 bases at J, leaving 5 bases unmatched. The CDR3 totals 15 residues. Germline V gene sequence: CDR1 MDHEN, CDR2 SYDVKM. CDR3 in amino acids: CASSPETSGGYEQYF. CDR3 bases: TGTGCCAGCAGTCCAGAGACTAGCGGGGGCTACGAGCAGTACTTC. Based on the CDR3 plus reference TRBV28 and TRBJ2-7, the full variable domain is DVKVTQSSRYLVKRTGEKVFLECVQDMDHENMFWYRQDPGLGLRLIYFSYDVKMKEKGDIPEGYSVSREKKERFSLILESASTNQTSMYLCASSPETSGGYEQYFGPGTRLTVT.

This clonotype came up a few times. This chain joins TRBV7-3 and TRBJ2-2; D unresolved. Germline CDR1 and CDR2: SGHTA and FQGTGA. There are 14 residues in the CDR3. Trimming pared 3 bases from V and 6 bases from J, leaving 11 bases between. CDR3 bases: TGTGCCAGCAGCTTTTCCTCAAGTGCCGGGGAGCTGTTTTTT. It yields the protein CASSFSSSAGELFF. Full variable domain (missing parts from reference TRBV7-3 and TRBJ2-2): GAGVSQTPSNKVTEKGKYVELRCDPISGHTALYWYRQSLGQGPEFLIYFQGTGAADDSGLPNDRFFAVRPEGSVSTLKIQRTERGDSAVYLCASSFSSSAGELFFGEGSRLTVL.

The chain uses TRBV7-9 and TRBJ1-4; D remains ambiguous. This CDR3 comprises 14 residues. Germline CDR1 and CDR2: SEHNR and FQNEAQ (reference sequence). V was pared by 3 bases and J by 1 base, with 6 bases between. The CDR3 DNA follows: TGTGCCAGCAGCTTCGACATAACTAATGAAAAACTGTTTTTT. Translation gives CASSFDITNEKLFF.

In this sample, this clonotype turned up many times. The V gene is TRBV6-5, the J gene TRBJ1-1; D is undetermined. The V gene's germline CDR1 is MNHEY and CDR2 SVGAGI. The CDR3 covers 14 residues. V was shortened by 6 bases and J by 4 bases, with 15 bases between the two germline ends. CDR3 sequence reads: CASRKELGTTEAFF. The CDR3 nucleotides are TGTGCCAGCAGGAAGGAACTGGGTACCACTGAAGCTTTCTTT.

This clonotype was seen repeatedly, ten times or more. The V gene is TRBV5-1, the J gene TRBJ1-1; D is unclear. Deletions cut 3 bases from V and 3 bases from J, with 15 bases between. This CDR3 has 15 residues. The germline CDR1 and CDR2 sequences are SGHRS and YFSETQ. CDR3 residues: CASSYGGGGHTEAFF. The CDR3 region has the DNA TGCGCCAGCAGCTACGGTGGAGGAGGGCACACTGAAGCTTTCTTT.

A note on this clonotype: A read error may explain this, as a much larger clone is one base away. V usage is TRBV7-2 and J usage is TRBJ1-3; D gene uncertain. Trimming removed 3 bases at V and 1 base at J, with 10 bases between. CDR3 length: 15 residues. CDR1 and CDR2 from the germline V gene are SGHTA and FQGNSA. For the CDR3, the DNA is TGTGCCAGCAGCTTGTCGGAAAGGTCTGGAAACACCATATATTTT. It encodes CASSLSERSGNTIYF. Variable domain in full (rest from reference TRBV7-2 and TRBJ1-3): GAGVSQSPSNKVTEKGKDVELRCDPISGHTALYWYRQSLGQGLEFLIYFQGNSAPDKSGLPSDRFSAERTGGSVSTLTIQRTQQEDSAVYLCASSLSERSGNTIYFGEGSWLTVV.

This clonotype was picked up many times. The chain carries TRBV7-2 and TRBJ1-4; D possibly corresponds to TRBD1 (5 bases). V was clipped by 1 base and J by 4 bases, with 13 bases between them. CDR3 size: 16 residues. Germline values: CDR1 SGHTA, CDR2 FQGNSA. The CDR3 reads CASSLGPGAVNEKLFF. The CDR3, as DNA: TGTGCCAGCAGCTTAGGACCCGGGGCCGTTAATGAAAAACTGTTTTTT.

This clonotype was recorded many times. V and J are TRBV7-9 and TRBJ1-1; D might be TRBD1 (5 bases). This CDR3 has 14 residues. The V gene's germline CDR1 is SEHNR and CDR2 FQNEAQ (reference sequence). Deletions cut 7 bases from V and 4 bases from J, with 16 bases between. In DNA form, the CDR3 reads TGTGCCAGCACCCTGCGGGGGTTCGGCACTGAAGCTTTCTTT. This encodes CASTLRGFGTEAFF.

This clonotype has ten or more counts. The chain carries TRBV6-5 and TRBJ2-5, with TRBD1 identical over 9 bases. CDR1 is MNHEY and CDR2 is SVGAGI in the germline V gene. The CDR3 totals 13 residues. Losses at the gene ends were 7 bases for V and 5 bases for J; bases not matched to a gene: 5. The CDR3 sequence is CASKQGAWETQYF. The CDR3 DNA follows: TGTGCCAGCAAACAGGGGGCGTGGGAGACCCAGTACTTC.

This clonotype has ten or more counts. The V gene is TRBV12-3 or TRBV12-4, the J gene TRBJ2-3, with TRBD2 matching over 11 bases. With 6 bases clipped from V and 11 bases from J, the junction kept 13 bases outside the gene matches. The CDR3 totals 15 residues. The CDR3 coding sequence is TGTGCCAGCAGCACTAGCGGGGGACCCTCATGGGGGCAGTATTTT. Encoded protein: CASSTSGGPSWGQYF.

The table lists this clonotype with many counts. CDR3 loop: CASSSPYRDSGTEAFF. DNA of the CDR3: TGTGCCAGCAGCTCACCATACCGGGACTCTGGGACTGAAGCTTTCTTT. This sequence joins TRBV7-2 and TRBJ1-1; tentatively, D is TRBD1 (5 bases). The V end was cut by 4 bases, the J end by 5 bases, with 20 bases between. This CDR3 is 16 amino acids long. Per the germline V gene, CDR1 is SGHTA and CDR2 is FQGNSA.

Ten or more counts support this clonotype. The chain combines TRBV30 with TRBJ2-1; perhaps TRBD1 as D (5 bases). The CDR3 runs to 13 residues. V lost 4 bases and J lost 8, with 15 bases in between. The germline gives CDR1 GTSNPN, CDR2 SVGIG (reference sequence). CDR3 in DNA: TGTGCCTGGAATCCAGGGCTTGCCGATGAGCAGTTCTTC. Translated, it gives CAWNPGLADEQFF. The full variable domain, in which reference TRBV30 and TRBJ2-1 provide the parts outside the CDR3, is SQTIHQWPATLVQPVGSPLSLECTVEGTSNPNLYWYRQAAGRGLQLLFYSVGIGQISSEVPQNLSASRPQDRQFILSSKKLLLSDSGFYLCAWNPGLADEQFFGPGTRLTVL.

This clonotype was counted at least ten times. The chain is built from TRBV18 and TRBJ2-5; D could derive from TRBD1 or TRBD2 (5 bases each). Germline V CDR1 and CDR2: KGHSH, LQKENI. This CDR3 has 15 residues. Deletions cut 3 bases from V and 3 bases from J, with 14 bases between. In nucleotides, the CDR3 is TGTGCCAGCTCACCTCCGGGACCCCTGAAAGAGACCCAGTACTTC. This translates into CASSPPGPLKETQYF.

There are many counts of this clonotype. The rearrangement joins TRBV2 to TRBJ2-7; D possibly uses TRBD1 or TRBD2 (5 bases each). Germline CDR1 reads SNHLY; CDR2 reads FYNNEI. The ends were cut back, 3 bases at V and 7 bases at J, with 7 bases in the middle. The CDR3 loop spans 11 amino acids. As DNA, the CDR3 is TGTGCCAGCAGTGATGAGGGGGAGCAGTACTTC. Its protein is CASSDEGEQYF.

In this sample, this clonotype turned up many times. The chain recombines TRBV10-3 with TRBJ1-2; 8 nucleotides agree with TRBD1. The CDR3 is 14 residues long. The junction had 7 bases not matched to a gene; V was cut back by 3 bases and J by 7 bases. Germline CDR1 and CDR2: ENHRY and SYGVKD. CDR3 amino acids: CAISDYQGASGYTF. CDR3 sequence (DNA): TGTGCCATCAGTGACTATCAGGGGGCAAGTGGCTACACCTTC.

This clonotype was picked up many times. V gene TRBV6-5 combines with J gene TRBJ2-2, with 8 bases fitting TRBD1. Germline CDR1 and CDR2: MNHEY and SVGAGI. The V gene end was trimmed by 2 bases and the J gene end by 1 base; junction bases not matched to a gene: 6. This CDR3 region has 17 residues. The DNA of the CDR3 is TGTGCCAGCAGTTACGCGGACAGGGCGGGGAACACCGGGGAGCTGTTTTTT. This codes for CASSYADRAGNTGELFF.

This clonotype came up many times. The rearrangement uses TRBV6-6 and TRBJ1-3; TRBD1 agrees at 8 bases. The CDR3 has 16 residues. With 0 bases clipped from V and 4 bases from J, the junction kept 5 bases outside the gene matches. CDR1 is MNHNY and CDR2 is SVGAGI in the germline V gene (reference sequence). The CDR3 DNA follows: TGTGCCAGCAGTTACTCCTCCGGGACAGGAGGAAACACCATATATTTT. Protein sequence: CASSYSSGTGGNTIYF.

This clonotype was seen at least ten times. The chain couples TRBV5-1 to TRBJ2-3; the match to TRBD2 covers 13 bases. Germline CDR1 is SGHRS and CDR2 is YFSETQ. The CDR3 totals 16 residues. V lost 4 bases, J lost 5 bases, and 7 bases stayed unmatched. CDR3 sequence reads: CASSTGTSGVLDTQYF. Written as DNA, the CDR3 is TGCGCCAGCAGCACCGGGACTAGCGGGGTCTTAGATACGCAGTATTTT.